This T cell receptor (beta chain) is from a study of blood T cell repertoires in COVID-19. Looking at the study overall: Researchers got acute and convalescent COVID-19 samples from the United States, Italy and Spain.

Seattle participants joined during active infection and were tracked over time. Only in-frame clones appear in the TCRdb table, and some are missing; sequencing was by immunoSEQ multiplex PCR. The table records 120,000 to 150,000 clones, roughly 84% of them present only once. This clonotype originated in a man aged 25 to 40 with COVID-19, enrolled during active disease. The sequenced sample was peripheral blood.

CDR3 in amino acids: CASSSGQGAGETQYF. CDR3 nucleotide sequence: TGTGCCAGCAGCTCCGGACAGGGGGCAGGAGAGACCCAGTACTTC. This chain connects TRBV11-3 to TRBJ2-5; 11 nucleotides line up with TRBD1. Looked up from germline, CDR1 is SGHNT and CDR2 is YENEEA. The trim removed 4 bases at V and 4 bases at J, leaving 5 bases unmatched. The CDR3 has 15 residues.